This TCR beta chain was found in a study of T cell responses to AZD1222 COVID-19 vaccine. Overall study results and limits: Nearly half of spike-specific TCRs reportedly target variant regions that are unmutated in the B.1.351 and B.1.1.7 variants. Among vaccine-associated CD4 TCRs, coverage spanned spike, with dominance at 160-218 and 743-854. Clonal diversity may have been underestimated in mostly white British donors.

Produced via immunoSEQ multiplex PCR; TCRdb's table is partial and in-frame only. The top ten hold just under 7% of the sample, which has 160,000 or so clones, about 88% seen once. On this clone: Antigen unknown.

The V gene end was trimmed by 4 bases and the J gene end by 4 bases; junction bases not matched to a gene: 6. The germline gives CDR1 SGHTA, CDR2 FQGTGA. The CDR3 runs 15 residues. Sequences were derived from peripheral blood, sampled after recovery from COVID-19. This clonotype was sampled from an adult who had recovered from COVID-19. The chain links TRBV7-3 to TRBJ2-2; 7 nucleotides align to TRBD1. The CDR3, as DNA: TGTGCCAGCAGCTCGTCCCGGGACAGCACCGGGGAGCTGTTTTTT. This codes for CASSSSRDSTGELFF.